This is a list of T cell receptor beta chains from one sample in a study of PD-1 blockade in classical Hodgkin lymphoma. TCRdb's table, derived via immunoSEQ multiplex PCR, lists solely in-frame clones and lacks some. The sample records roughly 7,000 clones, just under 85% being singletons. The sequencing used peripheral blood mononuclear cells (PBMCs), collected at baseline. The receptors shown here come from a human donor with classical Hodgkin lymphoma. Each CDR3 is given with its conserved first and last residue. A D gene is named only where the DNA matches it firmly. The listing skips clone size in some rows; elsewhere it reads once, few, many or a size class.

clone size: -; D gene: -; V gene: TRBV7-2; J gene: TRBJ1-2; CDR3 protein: CASSLDGGGYTF; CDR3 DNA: TGTGCCAGCAGCTTAGACGGTGGAGGCTACACCTTC
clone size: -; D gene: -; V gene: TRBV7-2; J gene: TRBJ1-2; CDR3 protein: CASSPRDEAGYTF; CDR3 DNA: TGTGCCAGCAGCCCCAGGGATGAGGCTGGCTACACCTTC
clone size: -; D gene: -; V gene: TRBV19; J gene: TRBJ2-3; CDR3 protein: CASSNQGWDTQYF; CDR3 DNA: TGTGCCAGTAGTAACCAGGGGTGGGATACGCAGTATTTT
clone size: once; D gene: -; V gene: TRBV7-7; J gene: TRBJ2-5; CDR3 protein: CASSSLGTAETQYF; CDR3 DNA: TGTGCCAGCAGCTCACTCGGGACTGCCGAGACCCAGTACTTC
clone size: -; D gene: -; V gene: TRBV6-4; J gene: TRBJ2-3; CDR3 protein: CASMTAPDTQYF; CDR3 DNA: TGTGCCAGCATGACCGCACCAGATACGCAGTATTTT
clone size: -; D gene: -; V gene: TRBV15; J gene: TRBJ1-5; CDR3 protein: CATSREGRSNQPQHF; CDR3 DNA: TGTGCCACCAGCAGAGAAGGGCGGTCCAATCAGCCCCAGCATTTT
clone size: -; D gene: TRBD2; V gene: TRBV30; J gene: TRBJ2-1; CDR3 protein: CAWNDRTSGRNEQFF; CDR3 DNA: TGTGCCTGGAACGATCGGACTAGCGGGAGAAATGAGCAGTTCTTC
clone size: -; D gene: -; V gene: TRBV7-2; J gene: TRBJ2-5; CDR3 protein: CASSLVDRSQETQYF; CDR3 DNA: TGTGCCAGCAGCTTAGTGGACAGAAGCCAAGAGACCCAGTACTTC
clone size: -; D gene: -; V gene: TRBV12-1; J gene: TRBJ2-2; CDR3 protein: CASSSLGFGAGELFF; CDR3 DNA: TGTGCCAGCAGCTCACTAGGGTTCGGGGCTGGGGAGCTGTTTTTT
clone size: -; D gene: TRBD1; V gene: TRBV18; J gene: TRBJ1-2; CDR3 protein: CASSPSDRVHGYTF; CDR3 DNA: TGTGCCAGCTCACCCTCCGACAGGGTTCATGGCTACACCTTC
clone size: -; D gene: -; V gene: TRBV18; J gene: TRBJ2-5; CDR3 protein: CASSPNAQETQYF; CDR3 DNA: TGTGCCAGCTCACCAAACGCCCAAGAGACCCAGTACTTC
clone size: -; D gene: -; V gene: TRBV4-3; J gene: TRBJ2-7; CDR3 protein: CASSQGSGIYEQYF; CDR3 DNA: TGCGCCAGCAGCCAAGGCAGCGGAATCTACGAGCAGTACTTC
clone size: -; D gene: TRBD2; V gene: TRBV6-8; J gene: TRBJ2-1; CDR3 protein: CASTIILAVSYNEQFF; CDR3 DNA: TGTGCCAGCACCATCATCCTAGCGGTCTCCTACAATGAGCAGTTCTTC
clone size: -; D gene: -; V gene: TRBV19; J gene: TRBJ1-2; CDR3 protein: CASKNSGSYGYTF; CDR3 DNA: TGTGCCAGTAAGAACTCGGGTAGCTATGGCTACACCTTC
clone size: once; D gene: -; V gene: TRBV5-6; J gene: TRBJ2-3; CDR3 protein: CASSLVVGADTDTQYF; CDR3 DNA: TGTGCCAGCAGCTTGGTTGTGGGAGCCGACACAGATACGCAGTATTTT
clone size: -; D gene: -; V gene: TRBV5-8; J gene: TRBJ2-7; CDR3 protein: CASSPRRYEQYF; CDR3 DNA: TGTGCCAGCAGCCCGAGGCGCTACGAGCAGTACTTC
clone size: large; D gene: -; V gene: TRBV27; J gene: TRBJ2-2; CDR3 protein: CASSLPSTGKTGTWAGELFF; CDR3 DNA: TGTGCCAGCAGTTTACCCTCGACAGGCAAGACAGGCACGTGGGCCGGGGAGCTGTTTTTT
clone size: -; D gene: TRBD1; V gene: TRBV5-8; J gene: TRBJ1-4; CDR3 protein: CASSPGTGHEKLFF; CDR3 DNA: TGTGCCAGCAGCCCCGGGACAGGGCATGAAAAACTGTTTTTT
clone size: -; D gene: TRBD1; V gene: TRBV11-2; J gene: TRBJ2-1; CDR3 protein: CASSRDRADSSYNEQFF; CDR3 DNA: TGTGCCAGCAGCCGGGACAGGGCCGATAGCTCCTACAATGAGCAGTTCTTC
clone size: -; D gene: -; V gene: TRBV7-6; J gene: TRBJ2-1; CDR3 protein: CASSRDKLDRTNNEQFF; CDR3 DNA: TGTGCCAGCAGCCGCGATAAACTTGACAGGACCAACAATGAGCAGTTCTTC
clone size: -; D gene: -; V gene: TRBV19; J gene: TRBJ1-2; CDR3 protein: CASTRGGYYGYTF; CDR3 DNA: TGTGCCAGTACCAGGGGCGGTTACTATGGCTACACCTTC
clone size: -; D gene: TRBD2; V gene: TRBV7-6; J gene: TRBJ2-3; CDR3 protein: CASTKTSGSTDTQYF; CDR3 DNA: TGTGCCAGCACCAAGACTAGCGGGAGTACAGATACGCAGTATTTT
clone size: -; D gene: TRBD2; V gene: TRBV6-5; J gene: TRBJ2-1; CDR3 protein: CASSRSGSNNEQFF; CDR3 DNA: TGTGCCAGCAGCCGTAGCGGGAGTAACAATGAGCAGTTCTTC
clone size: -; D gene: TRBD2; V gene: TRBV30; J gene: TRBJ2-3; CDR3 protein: CAWSVRLAGATDTQYF; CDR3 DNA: TGTGCCTGGAGTGTACGACTAGCGGGAGCCACAGATACGCAGTATTTT
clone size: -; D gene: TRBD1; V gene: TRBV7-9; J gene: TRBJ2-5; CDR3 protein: CASSPDRGQETQYF; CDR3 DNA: TGTGCCAGCAGCCCGGACAGGGGCCAAGAGACCCAGTACTTC
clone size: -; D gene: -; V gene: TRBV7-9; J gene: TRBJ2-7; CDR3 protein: CASSLNPGALDEQYF; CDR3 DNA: TGTGCCAGCAGCTTAAATCCGGGGGCTCTGGACGAGCAGTACTTC
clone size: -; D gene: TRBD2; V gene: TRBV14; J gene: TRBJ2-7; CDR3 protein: CASSQFLAGEDEAYEQYF; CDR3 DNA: TGTGCCAGCAGCCAATTCCTAGCGGGAGAAGATGAGGCCTACGAGCAGTACTTC
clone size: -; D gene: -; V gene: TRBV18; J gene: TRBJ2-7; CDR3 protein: CASSPSGTANSYEQYF; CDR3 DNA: TGTGCCAGCTCACCAAGTGGGACTGCCAACTCCTACGAGCAGTACTTC
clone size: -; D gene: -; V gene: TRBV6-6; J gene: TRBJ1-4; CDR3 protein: CASSYSGFANEKLFF; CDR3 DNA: TGTGCCAGCAGTTACTCAGGTTTTGCTAATGAAAAACTGTTTTTT
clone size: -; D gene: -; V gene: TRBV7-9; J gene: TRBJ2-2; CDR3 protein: CASSLAGAARSNTGELFF; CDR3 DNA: TGTGCCAGCAGCTTAGCGGGGGCCGCTCGTTCGAACACCGGGGAGCTGTTTTTT
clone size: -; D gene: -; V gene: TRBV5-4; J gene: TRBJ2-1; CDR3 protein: CASSSSPGESSYNEQFF; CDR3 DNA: TGTGCCAGCAGCTCATCTCCGGGGGAAAGCTCCTACAATGAGCAGTTCTTC
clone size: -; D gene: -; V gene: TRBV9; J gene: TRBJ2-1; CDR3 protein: CASSALGGQNEQFF; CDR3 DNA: TGTGCCAGCAGCGCACTAGGTGGGCAAAATGAGCAGTTCTTC
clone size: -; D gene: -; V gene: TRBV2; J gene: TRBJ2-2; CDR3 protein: CASELGGGTGELFF; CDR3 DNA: TGTGCCAGCGAACTGGGAGGGGGCACCGGGGAGCTGTTTTTT
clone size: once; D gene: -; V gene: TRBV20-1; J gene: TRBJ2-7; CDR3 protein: CSTFLLNEQYF; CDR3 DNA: TGCAGTACTTTCCTCCTCAACGAGCAGTACTTC
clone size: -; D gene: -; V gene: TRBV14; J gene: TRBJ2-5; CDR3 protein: CASSQATLGVLREETQYF; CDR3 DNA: TGTGCCAGCAGCCAAGCTACCCTAGGGGTTCTTAGGGAAGAGACCCAGTACTTC
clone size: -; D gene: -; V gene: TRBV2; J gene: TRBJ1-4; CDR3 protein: CASNRQLEKLFF; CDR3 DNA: TGTGCCAGCAACCGACAGCTTGAAAAACTGTTTTTT
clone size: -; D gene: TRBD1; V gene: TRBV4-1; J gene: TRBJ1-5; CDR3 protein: CASSPEAQGVGQPQHF; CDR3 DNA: TGCGCCAGCAGCCCCGAGGCACAGGGGGTAGGTCAGCCCCAGCATTTT
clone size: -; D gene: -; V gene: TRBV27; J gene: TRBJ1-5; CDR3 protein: CASSLTGSQPQHF; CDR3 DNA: TGTGCCAGCAGTTTAACAGGGAGCCAGCCCCAGCATTTT
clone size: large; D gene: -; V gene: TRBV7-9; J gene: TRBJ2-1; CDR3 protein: CASSGPKGGNEQFF; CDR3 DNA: TGTGCCAGCAGCGGGCCCAAAGGGGGTAATGAGCAGTTCTTC
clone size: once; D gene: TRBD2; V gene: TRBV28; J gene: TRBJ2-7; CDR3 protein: CASSFPPLASGYEQYF; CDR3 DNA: TGTGCCAGCAGTTTCCCCCCTCTCGCTAGCGGCTACGAGCAGTACTTC
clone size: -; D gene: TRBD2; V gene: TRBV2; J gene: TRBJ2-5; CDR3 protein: CASSEALQAGGSRETQYF; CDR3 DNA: TGTGCCAGCAGCGAAGCGCTTCAAGCGGGAGGTTCGAGAGAGACCCAGTACTTC
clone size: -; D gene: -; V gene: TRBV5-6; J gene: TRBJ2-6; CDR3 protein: CASSLSSTYSGANVLTF; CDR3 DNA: TGTGCCAGCAGCTTATCCTCTACATACTCTGGGGCCAACGTCCTGACTTTC
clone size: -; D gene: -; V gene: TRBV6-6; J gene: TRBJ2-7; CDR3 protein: CASTLSGGYEQYF; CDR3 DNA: TGTGCCAGCACCCTTTCGGGTGGTTACGAGCAGTACTTC
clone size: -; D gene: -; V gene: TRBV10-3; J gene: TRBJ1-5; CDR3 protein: CAISDKATGHQHF; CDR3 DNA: TGTGCCATCAGTGACAAGGCTACAGGGCACCAGCATTTT
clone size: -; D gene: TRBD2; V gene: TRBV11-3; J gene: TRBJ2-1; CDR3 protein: CASRRSGTSGRAYNEQFF; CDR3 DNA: TGTGCCAGCAGGCGTTCGGGGACTAGCGGGAGGGCCTACAATGAGCAGTTCTTC
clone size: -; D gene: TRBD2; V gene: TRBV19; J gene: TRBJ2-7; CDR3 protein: CASSRLAKSYEQYF; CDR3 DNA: TGTGCCAGTAGTCGACTAGCGAAGTCCTACGAGCAGTACTTC